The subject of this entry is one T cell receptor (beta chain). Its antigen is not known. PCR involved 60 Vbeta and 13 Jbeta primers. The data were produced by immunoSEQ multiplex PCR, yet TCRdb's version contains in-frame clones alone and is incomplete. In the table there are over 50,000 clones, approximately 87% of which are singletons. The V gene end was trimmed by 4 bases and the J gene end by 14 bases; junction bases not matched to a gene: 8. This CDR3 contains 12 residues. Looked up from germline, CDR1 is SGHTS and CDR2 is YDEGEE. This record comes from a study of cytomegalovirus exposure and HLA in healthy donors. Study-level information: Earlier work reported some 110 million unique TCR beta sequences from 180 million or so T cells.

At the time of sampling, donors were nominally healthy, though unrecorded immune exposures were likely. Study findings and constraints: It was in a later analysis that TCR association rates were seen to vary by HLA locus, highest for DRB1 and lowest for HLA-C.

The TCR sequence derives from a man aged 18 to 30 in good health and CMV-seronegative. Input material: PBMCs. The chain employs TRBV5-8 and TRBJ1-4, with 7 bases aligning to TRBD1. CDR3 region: CASSHQGGLLFF. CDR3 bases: TGTGCCAGCAGCCACCAGGGGGGACTCCTGTTTTTT.